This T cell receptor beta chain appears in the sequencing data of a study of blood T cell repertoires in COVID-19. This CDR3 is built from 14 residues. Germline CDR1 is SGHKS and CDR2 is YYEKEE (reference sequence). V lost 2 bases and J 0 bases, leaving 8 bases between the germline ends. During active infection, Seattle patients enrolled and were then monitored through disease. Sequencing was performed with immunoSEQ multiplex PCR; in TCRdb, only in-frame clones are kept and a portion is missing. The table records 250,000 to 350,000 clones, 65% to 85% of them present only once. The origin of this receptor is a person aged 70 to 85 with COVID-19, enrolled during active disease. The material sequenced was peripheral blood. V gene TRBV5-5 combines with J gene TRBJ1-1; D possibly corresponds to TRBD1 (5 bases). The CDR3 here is CASSFLQVNTEAFF. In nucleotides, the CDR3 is TGTGCCAGCAGCTTCTTACAGGTGAACACTGAAGCTTTCTTT.